This T cell receptor beta chain was retrieved from a study of cytomegalovirus exposure and HLA in healthy donors. For the study at large: It was reported in a later analysis that the 120 validation repertoires used the same platform as the approximately 620 first-cohort repertoires. Regarding the study as a whole: The tendency of first-cohort TCR clusters to co-occur in the 90 to 150 validation repertoires was the finding of a later analysis.

TCRdb's copy holds only in-frame clones and misses some; the assay was immunoSEQ multiplex PCR. Of a few hundred thousand clones listed, about 90% were seen once; the top ten hold around 3.3%. As to this clone: The target antigen is unknown.

This CDR3 is built from 13 residues. The trim removed 8 bases at V and 3 bases at J, leaving 4 bases unmatched. This clonotype was sampled from a woman in her 30s in good health and CMV-seronegative. This chain connects TRBV23-1 to TRBJ2-7; 10 bases agree with TRBD2. TRBV23-1 falls under the ORF class, with uncertain function. Sequenced input: PBMCs. The CDR3 nucleotides read TGCGCCAGCTCCACTAGCGGGAACTACGAGCAGTACTTC. Amino acid sequence: CASSTSGNYEQYF.